This entry lists 32 T cell receptor beta chains sequenced from one sample in a study of early T cells in non-severe SARS-CoV-2 infection. TCRdb called the 5' RACE reads again in MiXCR, with one record for every CDR3 protein. This sample has fewer than 80,000 distinct CDR3 sequences; 8.5% to 10% occur once, and the top ten carry less than 6.5%. The specimen sequenced was whole blood. These receptors originate from an adult who was a healthcare worker with PCR-confirmed SARS-CoV-2 infection or an uninfected control (not recorded which).

V gene TRBV6-2 or TRBV6-3 combines with J gene TRBJ2-2; TRBD1 might be the D (6 bases). CDR3 length: 15 residues. Trimming stripped 2 bases from V and 4 bases from J, with 11 bases between. Germline V gene data show CDR1 as MNHEY and CDR2 as SVGEGT. CDR3 sequence: CASSYIRTVTGELFF. The CDR3 region has the DNA TGTGCCAGCAGTTACATACGGACAGTCACCGGGGAGCTGTTTTTT.

This clonotype has just a few counts. The chain combines TRBV7-2 with TRBJ2-3, with D perhaps matching TRBD1 (6 bases). The CDR3 has 15 amino acids. Germline V gives CDR1 SGHTA, CDR2 FQGNSA. Trimming left V 2 bases short and J 4 bases short, with 13 bases between. DNA of the CDR3: TGTGCCAGCAGCTTACTTGTGGGGGCGGCAGATACGCAGTATTTT. Translated, it gives CASSLLVGAADTQYF.

This chain uses TRBV9 with TRBJ1-4; tentative D call: TRBD1 (6 bases). CDR3 length: 14 residues. CDR1 and CDR2 (germline): SGDLS, YYNGEE. The V end lost 1 base, the J end lost 12 bases, and 16 bases lay between the germline ends. The CDR3: CASSVSPTQGQLFF. The CDR3, as DNA: TGTGCCAGCAGCGTATCCCCGACACAGGGTCAACTGTTTTTT.

In this sample, this clonotype turned up many times. This chain joins TRBV29-1 and TRBJ1-1; 11 nucleotides line up with TRBD1. The CDR3 length is 14 residues. Germline CDR1 reads SQVTM; CDR2 reads ANQGSEA. The ends lost 5 bases at V and 10 bases at J; junction bases unmatched: 12. The CDR3 loop is CSVTTGQGAGAAFF. CDR3 bases: TGCAGCGTTACCACCGGACAGGGGGCTGGAGCAGCTTTCTTT.

The J gene is TRBJ2-3, the V gene TRBV2; 13 bases are shared with TRBD2. CDR3 size: 17 residues. J lost 6 bases, V lost 8 bases, and 14 bases had no gene match. Looked up from germline, CDR1 is SNHLY and CDR2 is FYNNEI. The CDR3: CASQGLAGEDHGDTQYF. As DNA, the CDR3 is TGTGCCAGCCAAGGACTAGCGGGAGAAGATCACGGGGATACGCAGTATTTT.

This clonotype was counted once. J is TRBJ2-7 and V is TRBV4-2; 8 bases fit TRBD2. The ends lost 5 bases at V and 3 bases at J; junction bases unmatched: 3. Germline values: CDR1 LGHNA, CDR2 YNFKEQ. The CDR3 has 13 amino acids. This CDR3 is CASSSLADYEQYF. CDR3 sequence (DNA): TGTGCCAGCAGCTCACTAGCGGACTACGAGCAGTACTTC.

This chain connects TRBV7-2 to TRBJ2-3, with 13 bases identical to TRBD2. Germline loops: CDR1 SGHTA, CDR2 FQGNSA. The CDR3 length is 16 residues. V lost 3 bases and J lost 4; bases outside the gene matches: 4. Here the CDR3 DNA reads TGTGCCAGCAGCTTTTGGACTAGCGGGGGTGCAGATACGCAGTATTTT. As protein: CASSFWTSGGADTQYF.

In its sample, this clonotype was seen many times. The gene calls are TRBV6-5 and TRBJ2-1; maybe TRBD2 (6 bases). There are 13 residues in the CDR3. Germline V CDR1 and CDR2: MNHEY, SVGAGI. V was cut by 5 bases and J by 3 bases, with 8 bases left in between. The CDR3: CASSRDFYNEQFF. Written as DNA, the CDR3 is TGTGCCAGCAGTCGGGACTTCTACAATGAGCAGTTCTTC.

The rearrangement links TRBV24-1 to TRBJ1-5, with 9 bases fitting TRBD1. Trimming took 6 bases from V and 4 from J; bases not matched to a gene: 9. Germline V gene sequence: CDR1 KGHDR, CDR2 SFDVKD. The CDR3 is 16 residues long. CDR3 nucleotide sequence: TGTGCCACCAGTCCGACTACCGGGACAGGGAATCAGCCCCAGCATTTT. This gives the protein CATSPTTGTGNQPQHF.

This clonotype was recorded many times. The V and J genes are TRBV28 and TRBJ2-7; D uncertain. The germline CDR1 and CDR2 sequences are MDHEN and SYDVKM. V lost 10 bases and J 3 bases, leaving 10 bases between the germline ends. The CDR3 contains 11 residues. This CDR3 reads CANLADYEQYF. In DNA, the CDR3 is TGTGCCAACTTAGCAGACTACGAGCAGTACTTC.

This clonotype occurred many times. The chain carries TRBV30 and TRBJ1-2; 7 nucleotides agree with TRBD1. V trimming: 2 bases; J trimming: 5 bases; junction bases outside the gene matches: 8. CDR1 and CDR2 from the germline V gene are GTSNPN and SVGIG (reference sequence). This CDR3 spans 14 amino acids. The CDR3 region is CAWSILGQNYGYTF. The CDR3 bases are TGTGCCTGGAGTATATTGGGACAGAATTATGGCTACACCTTC.

The chain links TRBV29-1 to TRBJ2-1; D is uncertain. Germline-derived CDR1 and CDR2 are SQVTM and ANQGSEA. Trimming pared 5 bases from V and 9 bases from J, leaving 14 bases between. This CDR3 has 12 amino acids. The DNA of the CDR3 is TGCAGCGTTTCTGGACCTCTGGGTGAGCAGTTCTTC. It encodes CSVSGPLGEQFF.

In its sample, this clonotype was seen a few times. The chain carries TRBV12-3 or TRBV12-4 and TRBJ2-7; 10 nucleotides agree with TRBD2. This CDR3 has 13 residues. The V gene end was trimmed by 3 bases and the J gene end by 6 bases; junction bases not matched to a gene: 2. The CDR3 spells CASSFLAGAEQYF. CDR3 nucleotide sequence: TGTGCCAGCAGTTTTCTAGCGGGAGCCGAGCAGTACTTC.

This clonotype appeared many times. The chain employs TRBV20-1 and TRBJ2-7; weak D call: TRBD2 (5 bases). V lost 3 bases and J 1 base, leaving 13 bases between the germline ends. Per germline, CDR1 DFQATT and CDR2 SNEGSKA (reference sequence). The CDR3 covers 14 residues. CDR3 in amino acids: CSASSGGGSYEQYF. DNA for the CDR3: TGCAGTGCTAGTTCCGGAGGCGGATCCTACGAGCAGTACTTC.

This clonotype was counted ten times or more. The gene calls are TRBV30 and TRBJ2-7, with D possibly matching TRBD2 (6 bases). CDR1 and CDR2 (germline): GTSNPN, SVGIG (reference sequence). The CDR3 extends over 14 amino acids. V lost 3 bases and J 2 bases, leaving 14 bases between the germline ends. The CDR3 protein is CAWSRGFPPYEQYF. The CDR3 DNA sequence: TGTGCCTGGAGCCGGGGGTTCCCCCCCTACGAGCAGTACTTC.

In its sample, this clonotype was seen a few times. The chain links TRBV30 to TRBJ2-3; 12 bases are a match to TRBD2. Trimming removed 0 bases from V and 1 base from J; junction bases left unmatched: 2. CDR3 length: 16 amino acids. Germline lookup yields CDR1 GTSNPN and CDR2 SVGIG (reference sequence). Here the CDR3 reads CAWSVRLAGGTDTQYF. Here the CDR3 DNA reads TGTGCCTGGAGTGTACGACTAGCGGGAGGCACAGATACGCAGTATTTT.

This clonotype was seen only a few times. This chain connects TRBV2 to TRBJ2-5; D gene ambiguous. V lost 3 bases, J lost 5 bases, and 16 bases lay in between. The CDR3 totals 15 residues. The germline V gene has CDR1 SNHLY and CDR2 FYNNEI. The CDR3 loop is CASSDKGNVRETQYF. The CDR3 DNA reads TGTGCCAGCAGTGATAAAGGGAATGTTCGGGAGACCCAGTACTTC.

This clonotype came up a few times. The J gene is TRBJ1-1, the V gene TRBV3-1; D gene ambiguous. The CDR3 consists of 12 residues. V shed 4 bases and J shed 11 bases, with 14 bases lying between them. In germline, CDR1 is LGHDT, CDR2 YNNKEL (reference sequence). Here the CDR3 DNA reads TGTGCCAGCAGCCCCGGGAGAGAGTACGCTTTCTTT. Protein sequence: CASSPGREYAFF.

This clonotype occurred many times. V is TRBV6-1 and J is TRBJ2-2, with TRBD1 matching 7 bases. Germline V gene lookup returns CDR1 MNHNS and CDR2 SASEGT. V lost 5 bases, J lost 1 base, and 7 bases stayed unmatched. The CDR3 spans 16 residues. The CDR3 DNA follows: TGTGCCAGCAGTCTTCCGGGACAGAGGAACACCGGGGAGCTGTTTTTT. Protein: CASSLPGQRNTGELFF.

In this sample, this clonotype turned up many times. As DNA, the CDR3 is TGTGCCAGCAGTCCAGGACAGGGGACGGAGACCCAGTACTTC. Translation gives CASSPGQGTETQYF. This chain joins TRBV27 and TRBJ2-5; 9 bases align to TRBD1. CDR3 length equals 14 residues. Per germline, CDR1 MNHEY and CDR2 SMNVEV (reference sequence). V lost 5 bases to trimming and J lost 5 bases; unmatched junction nucleotides: 6.

The genes are TRBV30 and TRBJ2-3; D gene ambiguous. Trimming pared 0 bases from V and 2 bases from J, leaving 12 bases between. Germline V gene lookup returns CDR1 GTSNPN and CDR2 SVGIG (reference sequence). The CDR3 consists of 15 residues. Here the CDR3 reads CAWSVSGLTTDTQYF. For the CDR3, the DNA is TGTGCCTGGAGTGTCAGTGGTTTGACCACAGATACGCAGTATTTT.

This clonotype was seen ten or more times. The chain couples TRBV7-9 to TRBJ2-3; a weak D match, TRBD2 (7 bases). Deletions cut 2 bases from V and 0 bases from J, with 12 bases between. Germline V CDR1 and CDR2: SEHNR, FQNEAQ (reference sequence). CDR3 length equals 16 residues. Here the CDR3 reads CASSLTGGRSTDTQYF. For the CDR3, the DNA is TGTGCCAGCAGCTTAACCGGGGGGCGAAGCACAGATACGCAGTATTTT.

The table lists this clonotype with many counts. This chain joins TRBV18 and TRBJ1-2; 9 positions match TRBD1. This CDR3 is built from 15 residues. The V gene end was trimmed by 5 bases and the J gene end by 4 bases; junction bases not matched to a gene: 8. The germline CDR1 and CDR2 sequences are KGHSH and LQKENI. CDR3 region: CASSLAGTGFYGYTF. The CDR3 DNA sequence: TGTGCCAGCTCATTAGCCGGGACAGGGTTCTATGGCTACACCTTC.

This rearrangement joins TRBV5-1 to TRBJ2-3, with D possibly TRBD2 on 6 matching bases. Germline lookup yields CDR1 SGHRS and CDR2 YFSETQ. Trimming removed 2 bases at V and 2 bases at J, with 9 bases between. This CDR3 spans 14 amino acids. The CDR3 sequence is CASSFPGLTDTQYF. As DNA, the CDR3 is TGCGCCAGCAGCTTCCCGGGACTCACAGATACGCAGTATTTT.

This clonotype is medium-sized. The genes are TRBV5-5 and TRBJ1-5; TRBD1 matches at 10 bases. V trimming: 5 bases; J trimming: 5 bases; junction bases outside the gene matches: 7. CDR3 length: 15 amino acids. Germline CDR1 SGHKS, CDR2 YYEKEE (reference sequence). CDR3 amino acids: CASRLRDRGDQPQHF. The DNA of the CDR3 is TGTGCCAGCAGATTGCGGGACAGGGGAGATCAGCCCCAGCATTTT.

This clonotype was observed at least ten times. The chain couples TRBV6-5 to TRBJ1-4, with D uncertain. V was trimmed by 0 bases and J by 0 bases, leaving 5 bases between them. The germline V gene has CDR1 MNHEY and CDR2 SVGAGI. This CDR3 is built from 15 residues. The chain's CDR3 is CASSYSYTTNEKLFF. CDR3 DNA sequence: TGTGCCAGCAGTTACTCCTATACAACTAATGAAAAACTGTTTTTT.

Many counts were recorded for this clonotype. This chain joins TRBV20-1 and TRBJ2-1; 8 nucleotides line up with TRBD2. CDR1 DFQATT and CDR2 SNEGSKA come from the germline V gene (reference sequence). After removal of 6 bases from V and 10 bases from J, the junction contained 5 bases not matched to a gene. This CDR3 has 11 amino acids. The CDR3 loop reads CSARGTREQFF. CDR3 nucleotides: TGCAGTGCCCGAGGGACTAGGGAGCAGTTCTTC.

This clonotype has more than one count but fewer than ten. V is TRBV11-2 and J is TRBJ2-2, with D unclear. This CDR3 has 15 amino acids. Trimming stripped 5 bases from V and 2 bases from J, with 12 bases between. Germline V gene lookup returns CDR1 SGHAT and CDR2 FQNNGV. DNA for the CDR3: TGTGCCAGCAGCCTACTGGTCCGAAACACCGGGGAGCTGTTTTTT. Translated: CASSLLVRNTGELFF.

This clonotype showed up just once. The chain has TRBV20-1 and TRBJ1-1; D uncertain. Trimming left V 2 bases short and J 1 base short, with 8 bases between. CDR1 DFQATT and CDR2 SNEGSKA come from the germline V gene (reference sequence). The CDR3 sequence is 13 residues long. In DNA, the CDR3 is TGCAGTGCTAGATCTGACCCGAACACTGAAGCTTTCTTT. Translated: CSARSDPNTEAFF.

This clonotype was counted ten times or more. In DNA form, the CDR3 reads TGTGCCAGTAGCTCGCTGCAGGGATCTAATGAAAAACTGTTTTTT. Encoded protein: CASSSLQGSNEKLFF. The chain couples TRBV19 to TRBJ1-4; D may be TRBD1 (5 bases). The germline V gene encodes CDR1 LNHDA and CDR2 SQIVND (reference sequence). V lost 6 bases and J lost 3, with 14 bases in between. The CDR3 is 15 amino acids.

By sample share, this clonotype is medium-sized. This chain links TRBV7-2 with TRBJ2-5; TRBD2 aligns across 7 bases. Germline assignment: CDR1 SGHTA and CDR2 FQGNSA. The CDR3 runs to 14 residues. The V gene end was trimmed by 2 bases and the J gene end by 3 bases; junction bases not matched to a gene: 3. For the CDR3, the DNA is TGTGCCAGCAGCTTATTTCGGGGGGAAGAGACCCAGTACTTC. Translating it yields CASSLFRGEETQYF.

A remark on this clonotype: Possible read error: a much larger clone is one base away. The genes are TRBV3-1 and TRBJ2-3; the D is unclear. The CDR3 totals 12 residues. Germline V CDR1 and CDR2: LGHDT, YNNKEL (reference sequence). Trimming stripped 4 bases from V and 9 bases from J, with 11 bases between. The CDR3 DNA is TGTGCCAGCAGCCCCGTGGCTCTGACGCAGTATTTT. Translation gives CASSPVALTQYF.